The present T cell receptor beta chain was sequenced within a study of shared clonotypes between healthy human individuals. About this clone: Antigen unknown.

In germline, CDR1 is SGHVS, CDR2 FQNEAQ. This CDR3 is built from 15 residues. After removal of 6 bases from V and 4 bases from J, the junction contained 6 bases not matched to a gene. CD45RO-negative CD8 cells positively selected for CCR7 made up the naive population, which excluded terminally differentiated effector memory CD45RA+ cells. Points from the study as a whole: Clonotypes that were shared across a handful of donors made up around 5% of naive CD4 clonotypes. Sampling was confined to blood; repertoires within tissues likely differ.

Only in-frame clones appear in the TCRdb table, and some are missing; sequencing was by immunoSEQ multiplex PCR. The sample holds about 820,000 clones; around 92% are singletons and the top ten take nearly 25%. The chain uses TRBV7-8 and TRBJ2-7; TRBD2 matches 13 bases. Sequencing was carried out using naive CD8+ T cells sorted from blood. The sequence was obtained from a man aged 25-45 years in good health. CDR3 in DNA: TGTGCCAGCAGTATTCGACTAGCGGGAGGTTACGAGCAGTACTTC. Translation: CASSIRLAGGYEQYF.